The 22 T cell receptor beta chains below come from one sample, sequenced in a study of blood T cell repertoires in COVID-19. TCRdb's table, derived via immunoSEQ multiplex PCR, lists solely in-frame clones and lacks some. Of 240,000 or so clones detected, more than 70% appear once; the ten largest clones hold roughly 2%. Sequenced input: PBMCs or T cells enriched from blood (not recorded which). These receptors all stem from a woman aged 45-65 years who had recovered from COVID-19.

The table lists this clone with a count of one. V gene TRBV4-3 combines with J gene TRBJ1-2, with D possibly TRBD1 on 6 matching bases. V lost 1 base to trimming and J lost 5 bases, with 8 bases between them. This CDR3 is built from 13 residues. CDR1 and CDR2 (germline): LGHNA, YSLEER. The CDR3 here is CASSQATGYGYTF. The CDR3 bases are TGCGCCAGCAGCCAAGCTACAGGGTATGGCTACACCTTC.

V usage is TRBV7-2 and J usage is TRBJ2-7, with 8 bases lining up with TRBD1. The junction had 7 bases not matched to a gene; V was cut back by 5 bases and J by 4 bases. This CDR3 is 14 amino acids long. Germline V gene lookup returns CDR1 SGHTA and CDR2 FQGNSA. The CDR3 DNA is TGTGCCAGCAGCCTTTCCAGGGGGCAGTACGAGCAGTACTTC. This gives the protein CASSLSRGQYEQYF.

In its sample, this clone was seen once. This chain uses TRBV28 with TRBJ1-1, with D perhaps TRBD1 (5 bases). There are 15 residues in the CDR3. CDR1 is MDHEN, CDR2 SYDVKM, per germline. The ends were cut back, 3 bases at V and 2 bases at J, with 13 bases in the middle. CDR3: CASSLHGTDNTEAFF. In DNA form, the CDR3 reads TGTGCCAGCAGTTTGCACGGGACTGACAACACTGAAGCTTTCTTT.

The chain employs TRBV14 and TRBJ2-2; weak D call: TRBD2 (6 bases). Germline CDR1 and CDR2: SGHDN and FVKESK. The CDR3 spans 13 residues. The ends were cut back, 5 bases at V and 5 bases at J, with 9 bases in the middle. The CDR3, as DNA: TGTGCCAGCAGCGCGCTAGCGACCGGGGAGCTGTTTTTT. Translation: CASSALATGELFF.

V is TRBV4-2 and J is TRBJ1-2, with a weak D call TRBD1 (5 bases). This CDR3 comprises 16 residues. The germline V gene encodes CDR1 LGHNA and CDR2 YNFKEQ. Trimming cost V 4 bases and J 5 bases, with 20 bases left between them. CDR3 residues: CASSPHVGLQPYGYTF. The CDR3 coding sequence is TGTGCCAGCAGCCCCCATGTGGGGCTTCAACCTTATGGCTACACCTTC.

This sequence joins TRBV28 and TRBJ2-7; D uncertain. This CDR3 contains 13 residues. CDR1 is MDHEN and CDR2 is SYDVKM in the germline V gene. V was shortened by 0 bases and J by 0 bases, with 3 bases between the two germline ends. The CDR3 DNA is TGTGCCAGCAGTTTATGGGCCTCCTACGAGCAGTACTTC. This encodes CASSLWASYEQYF.

The chain is built from TRBV11-3 and TRBJ1-6, with D maybe TRBD1 (5 bases). Trimming shortened V by 1 base and J by 5 bases, and 9 bases separated the two germline ends. Germline loops: CDR1 SGHNT, CDR2 YENEEA. The CDR3 runs to 15 residues. CDR3 loop: CASSLGTGNNSPLHF. The CDR3 bases are TGTGCCAGCAGCTTAGGCACAGGAAATAATTCACCCCTCCACTTT.

The chain's CDR3 is CASSLVGGANTEAFF. The CDR3 DNA reads TGTGCCAGCAGCTTGGTAGGGGGTGCGAACACTGAAGCTTTCTTT. The V gene is TRBV5-4, the J gene TRBJ1-1; D possibly corresponds to TRBD1 (6 bases). Germline V gene sequence: CDR1 SGHNT, CDR2 YYREEE (reference sequence). This CDR3 comprises 15 residues. The ends were cut back, 0 bases at V and 1 base at J, with 10 bases in the middle.

The chain recombines TRBV6-2 or TRBV6-3 with TRBJ2-6; 12 bases match TRBD2. The CDR3 covers 18 residues. Losses at the gene ends were 0 bases for V and 4 bases for J; bases not matched to a gene: 4. Per germline, CDR1 MNHEY and CDR2 SVGEGT. CDR3 nucleotide sequence: TGTGCCAGCAGTTACTCGACTAGCGGGAGTAGGGGGGCCAACGTCCTGACTTTC. Protein product: CASSYSTSGSRGANVLTF.

The J gene is TRBJ2-7, the V gene TRBV28, with 11 positions matching TRBD1. The CDR3 loop spans 15 amino acids. CDR1 and CDR2 (germline): MDHEN, SYDVKM. The trim removed 4 bases at V and 6 bases at J, leaving 8 bases unmatched. This CDR3 reads CASSYPGTGGFEQYF. DNA for the CDR3: TGTGCCAGCAGTTACCCAGGGACAGGGGGTTTCGAGCAGTACTTC.

The genes are TRBV27 and TRBJ1-5, with 10 bases identical to TRBD1. Per the germline V gene, CDR1 is MNHEY and CDR2 is SMNVEV (reference sequence). The CDR3 sequence is 16 residues long. V dropped 3 bases and J dropped 10; count of bases not matched to a gene: 12. The CDR3 spells CASSFSDGGTGVPQHF. CDR3 DNA sequence: TGTGCCAGCAGTTTTAGTGACGGGGGGACAGGGGTTCCCCAGCATTTT.

This sequence joins TRBV19 and TRBJ1-1; a weak D match, TRBD1 (6 bases). Germline values: CDR1 LNHDA, CDR2 SQIVND (reference sequence). V was trimmed by 3 bases and J by 4 bases, leaving 9 bases between them. The length of the CDR3 is 13 residues. The CDR3 bases are TGTGCCAGTAGTATCGTACAGGGCACTGAAGCTTTCTTT. This translates into CASSIVQGTEAFF.

The V call is TRBV28, the J call TRBJ1-1; 7 nucleotides match TRBD1. The trim removed 7 bases at V and 3 bases at J, leaving 11 bases unmatched. CDR1 is MDHEN and CDR2 is SYDVKM in the germline V gene. CDR3 size: 15 residues. CDR3 coding DNA: TGTGCCAGCACCCCTTCGAGGGGGCGGGACACTGAAGCTTTCTTT. Protein sequence: CASTPSRGRDTEAFF.

This chain connects TRBV5-4 to TRBJ2-7; D is perhaps TRBD1 (6 bases). The CDR3 length is 15 residues. CDR1 and CDR2 from the germline V gene are SGHNT and YYREEE (reference sequence). Trimming shortened V by 4 bases and J by 2 bases, and 16 bases separated the two germline ends. CDR3 in DNA: TGTGCCAGCAGCGTGGACAGTTCGATACCCTACGAGCAGTACTTC. Its protein is CASSVDSSIPYEQYF.

CDR3 residues: CASSPRGQATNTGELFF. For the CDR3, the DNA is TGTGCCAGCTCACCTAGGGGACAGGCCACGAACACCGGGGAGCTGTTTTTT. This rearrangement joins TRBV18 to TRBJ2-2; TRBD1 aligns across 8 bases. The CDR3 covers 17 residues. Unmatched junction bases numbered 6, after V lost 3 bases and J lost 0 bases. The germline V gene has CDR1 KGHSH and CDR2 LQKENI. Full variable domain (outside the CDR3, taken from reference TRBV18 and TRBJ2-2): NAGVMQNPRHLVRRRGQEARLRCSPMKGHSHVYWYRQLPEEGLKFMVYLQKENIIDESGMPKERFSAEFPKEGPSILRIQQVVRGDSAAYFCASSPRGQATNTGELFFGEGSRLTVL.

This clone came up a few times. The genes are TRBV4-1 and TRBJ1-4, with D possibly TRBD1 on 5 matching bases. This CDR3 spans 17 amino acids. V was shortened by 0 bases and J by 8 bases, with 19 bases between the two germline ends. The germline gives CDR1 MGHRA, CDR2 YSYEKL. DNA for the CDR3: TGCGCCAGCAGCCAAGATAGTAGGAGCAGGGTTTACGAAAAACTGTTTTTT. This translates into CASSQDSRSRVYEKLFF.

The chain uses TRBV30 and TRBJ1-1, with D uncertain. CDR1 and CDR2 (germline): GTSNPN, SVGIG (reference sequence). Trimming left V 2 bases short and J 0 bases short, with 7 bases between. This CDR3 is 13 amino acids long. The CDR3 loop is CAWSPLLNTEAFF. The CDR3 bases are TGTGCCTGGAGTCCCCTCCTGAACACTGAAGCTTTCTTT.

The gene calls are TRBV4-3 and TRBJ1-2; TRBD1 aligns across 9 bases. CDR3 length: 16 amino acids. CDR1 LGHNA and CDR2 YSLEER come from the germline V gene. Unmatched junction bases numbered 10, after V lost 6 bases and J lost 2 bases. This CDR3 reads CASRTTGTGNNYGYTF. The CDR3 bases are TGCGCCAGCAGGACAACCGGGACAGGGAACAACTATGGCTACACCTTC.

The V gene is TRBV10-3, the J gene TRBJ2-5; possible D gene TRBD2, 7 bases. The CDR3 runs to 15 residues. Looked up from germline, CDR1 is ENHRY and CDR2 is SYGVKD. Trimming took off 6 bases at V and 2 bases at J, with 16 bases between the two ends. The CDR3 nucleotides read TGTGCCATCAGCGGTGGGGGGGCGCCGCAAGAGACCCAGTACTTC. Translation gives CAISGGGAPQETQYF.

This clone was recorded a few times. V gene TRBV11-2 combines with J gene TRBJ1-5, with D tentatively TRBD1 (6 bases). Looked up from germline, CDR1 is SGHAT and CDR2 is FQNNGV. CDR3 length equals 13 residues. Trimming pared 5 bases from V and 6 bases from J, leaving 11 bases between. The CDR3 is CASSRGKGQPQHF. CDR3 nucleotide sequence: TGTGCCAGCAGCAGGGGGAAAGGTCAGCCCCAGCATTTT.

The chain joins TRBV11-1 to TRBJ1-3; D remains unclear. CDR3 size: 13 residues. V was cut by 4 bases and J by 3 bases, with 7 bases left in between. Germline V CDR1 and CDR2: SGHAT, FQDESV (reference sequence). The CDR3 spells CASSSGFGNTIYF. The CDR3 region has the DNA TGTGCCAGCAGCTCCGGGTTTGGAAACACCATATATTTT.

The chain carries TRBV6-5 and TRBJ1-4, with 8 bases that match TRBD1. Germline-derived CDR1 and CDR2 are MNHEY and SVGAGI. The CDR3 length is 14 residues. Trimming at V came to 6 bases and at J to 4 bases, leaving 4 bases not matched to a gene. Written as DNA, the CDR3 is TGTGCCAGCAGCCCGACAGGGGTTAATGAAAAACTGTTTTTT. This gives the protein CASSPTGVNEKLFF.